This TCR beta chain was retrieved from a study of T cell repertoires in cytomegalovirus infection. At the level of the study: In the study, CMV epitopes included recently identified HLA-C-restricted and well-studied HLA-B-restricted ones. CMV infection and matching HLA type were both indicated by public TCR beta signatures.

Study-wide findings and caveats: Clonotype analysis showed dominance of the ex vivo response by HLA-C-restricted CMV-specific TCR beta clonotypes.

The CDR3 runs to 16 residues. Trimming took 6 bases from V and 1 from J; bases not matched to a gene: 7. Germline CDR1 reads LNHNV; CDR2 reads YYDKDF (reference sequence). This clonotype was seen a handful of times. What it recognizes is unknown. TCRdb called the reads again in MiXCR, with one record for every CDR3 protein. The sample carries 750,000 to 950,000 distinct CDR3 sequences, approximately 32% recorded once. Sequencing used cultured CD8+ T cells from PBMCs, obtained from culture after CMV antigen stimulation. This chain uses TRBV15 with TRBJ2-2; 8 bases agree with TRBD1. The clonotype originates from a human donor in good health (CMV status not recorded). Some clones in this sample may be carry-over from other donors' samples. In DNA, the CDR3 is TGTGCCACCAGAGCTCACGGACAGGGGAACACCGGGGAGCTGTTTTTT. This gives the protein CATRAHGQGNTGELFF.